Listed below are T cell receptor beta chains from one sample, sequenced in a study of blood T cell repertoires in COVID-19. Using immunoSEQ multiplex PCR, the repertoire was profiled, and TCRdb retains in-frame clones only, with some absent. The sample consists of just over 300,000 clones, almost 90% of them appearing once. The sequencing sample was made of PBMCs or T cells enriched from blood (not recorded which). These receptors all stem from a woman between 18 and 29 years old with acute COVID-19. CDR3s include the opening cysteine and the closing phenylalanine or tryptophan. The D gene is left open where the match is weak. Not every row has a clone size; where given, it reads once, few, many or a size class.

j_call,d_call,v_call,clone_size,cdr3_aa,cdr3_nt
TRBJ1-2,TRBD1,TRBV29-1,many,CSVSATTGGIGGYTF,TGCAGCGTTTCCGCTACGACAGGGGGCATAGGTGGCTACACCTTC
TRBJ2-2,TRBD1,TRBV5-4,.,CASSSVGTVDGELFF,TGTGCCAGCAGCTCAGTCGGGACAGTCGACGGGGAGCTGTTTTTT
TRBJ2-7,TRBD2,TRBV27,.,CASSFPGTSPSEQYF,TGTGCCAGCAGTTTCCCTGGGACTAGCCCAAGCGAGCAGTACTTC
TRBJ1-5,.,TRBV4-2,.,CASSQEGRSNQPQHF,TGTGCCAGCAGCCAAGAGGGGCGGTCCAATCAGCCCCAGCATTTT
TRBJ2-7,.,TRBV15,.,CATSRAGGMGSYEQYF,TGTGCCACCAGCAGAGCGGGCGGGATGGGATCCTACGAGCAGTACTTC
TRBJ1-2,TRBD1,TRBV2,.,CATRQGIGYGYTF,TGTGCCACCAGACAGGGGATAGGCTATGGCTACACCTTC
TRBJ2-5,.,TRBV28,.,CASSSLGGREWRETQYF,TGTGCCAGCAGTTCCCTCGGGGGGCGCGAATGGAGAGAGACCCAGTACTTC
TRBJ2-1,.,TRBV12-5,.,CASGRTTVLDEQFF,TGTGCTAGTGGTCGGACTACCGTACTGGATGAGCAGTTCTTC
TRBJ1-5,.,TRBV28,.,CASSWSEREQHF,TGTGCCAGCAGTTGGTCGGAGCGGGAACAGCATTTT
TRBJ2-1,.,TRBV19,once,CASTPDGTSGHEQFF,TGTGCCAGTACTCCTGATGGGACTTCCGGCCATGAGCAGTTCTTC
TRBJ1-4,.,TRBV10-3,.,CAISDPQGALLNEKLFF,TGTGCCATCAGTGACCCACAGGGTGCCCTACTTAATGAAAAACTGTTTTTT
TRBJ2-2,.,TRBV5-1,once,CASSLVRGTGELFF,TGCGCCAGCAGCTTGGTTCGGGGGACCGGGGAGCTGTTTTTT
TRBJ1-6,TRBD1,TRBV2,.,CASSTGGENSPLHF,TGTGCCAGTAGTACAGGGGGCGAGAATTCACCCCTCCACTTT
TRBJ2-2,TRBD2,TRBV12-5,.,CASGFGPGGTLEAGELFF,TGTGCTAGTGGTTTCGGTCCCGGGGGGACCCTGGAGGCCGGGGAGCTGTTTTTT
TRBJ2-2,TRBD1,TRBV9,.,CASSVRTGNTGELFF,TGTGCCAGCAGCGTCAGGACAGGGAACACCGGGGAGCTGTTTTTT
TRBJ2-2,.,TRBV20-1,.,CSASRAGGAGELFF,TGCAGTGCTAGTCGGGCAGGAGGGGCCGGGGAGCTGTTTTTT
TRBJ1-4,.,TRBV7-9,.,CASSLDRQTTNEKLFF,TGTGCCAGCAGCTTAGATCGACAAACAACTAATGAAAAACTGTTTTTT
TRBJ2-7,.,TRBV11-2,once,CASSLDTVYEQYF,TGTGCCAGCAGCTTAGATACAGTTTACGAGCAGTACTTC
TRBJ1-6,.,TRBV6-6,.,CASSLKTASRGYNSPLHF,TGTGCCAGCAGTCTCAAGACCGCTAGTCGAGGCTATAATTCACCCCTCCACTTT
TRBJ2-7,TRBD2,TRBV19,.,CASSLGGTFVNEQYF,TGTGCCAGTAGCTTGGGAGGGACGTTCGTCAACGAGCAGTACTTC
TRBJ1-1,.,TRBV5-1,once,CASRLEPSGANTEAFF,TGCGCCAGCAGGCTTGAACCGTCAGGGGCGAACACTGAAGCTTTCTTT
TRBJ2-1,TRBD2,TRBV18,.,CASSPPTSGHYNEQFF,TGTGCCAGCTCACCACCGACTAGCGGACACTACAATGAGCAGTTCTTC
TRBJ1-5,.,TRBV28,.,CASSPPGQPQHF,TGTGCCAGCAGTCCCCCAGGGCAGCCCCAGCATTTT
TRBJ1-4,.,TRBV25-1,.,CASSEIRSGEKLFF,TGTGCCAGCAGTGAAATAAGGTCCGGGGAAAAACTGTTTTTT
TRBJ2-3,TRBD1,TRBV28,.,CASSPPFGRGLSSTDTQYF,TGTGCCAGCAGTCCGCCCTTTGGCAGGGGGCTAAGTAGCACAGATACGCAGTATTTT
TRBJ1-2,.,TRBV7-9,.,CASSSGRGGYGYTF,TGTGCCAGCAGTTCGGGCAGGGGCGGCTATGGCTACACCTTC
TRBJ2-1,TRBD1,TRBV5-8,.,CASSAHRGGQFF,TGTGCCAGCAGCGCTCACAGGGGTGGGCAGTTCTTC
TRBJ1-2,.,TRBV24-1,.,CATSDSDRPNYGYTF,TGTGCCACCAGTGATTCGGACAGACCCAACTATGGCTACACCTTC
TRBJ2-1,TRBD2,TRBV9,.,CASSVGVWTSGSSYNEQFF,TGTGCCAGCAGCGTAGGTGTGTGGACTAGCGGGAGCTCCTACAATGAGCAGTTCTTC
TRBJ2-1,TRBD2,TRBV24-1,.,CATGITGGGDNEQFF,TGTGCCACCGGTATAACGGGAGGAGGTGACAATGAGCAGTTCTTC
TRBJ2-3,.,TRBV27,.,CASSLLFGGADTQYF,TGTGCCAGCAGTTTATTGTTCGGCGGAGCAGATACGCAGTATTTT